This TCR beta chain was documented in a study of cytomegalovirus exposure and HLA in healthy donors. Comment on this clone: Its antigen remains unknown.

With 0 bases removed from V and 7 bases from J, the gap between germline ends came to 9 bases. The CDR3 spans 12 residues. Germline V gene sequence: CDR1 GTSNPN, CDR2 SVGIG (reference sequence). Vbeta (60) and Jbeta (13) primers were used in the PCR. TCRdb keeps only in-frame clones here, not all; method: immunoSEQ multiplex PCR. Seen here are about 160,000 clones, 70% to 75% observed once, and the top ten hold 4% to 5%. Study-wide results and limits: Immune exposure information comprised only CMV serostatus. From TCR beta sequences, most subjects' HLA-A and HLA-B alleles were reportedly predicted accurately. There were some 150 TCR beta chains listed as cytomegalovirus-associated. A later analysis showed HLA-associated TCR beta chains outstripping equally common others in clonal expansion.

The sequence derives from a man younger than 35 in good health and CMV-seropositive. The sequenced material came from PBMCs. The chain couples TRBV30 to TRBJ1-1; no definite D call. The DNA for the CDR3 is TGTGCCTGGAGTGTACTCGGCGGTGAAGCTTTCTTT. This sequence encodes CAWSVLGGEAFF. Together with reference TRBV30 and TRBJ1-1, the CDR3 gives the full variable domain: SQTIHQWPATLVQPVGSPLSLECTVEGTSNPNLYWYRQAAGRGLQLLFYSVGIGQISSEVPQNLSASRPQDRQFILSSKKLLLSDSGFYLCAWSVLGGEAFFGQGTRLTVV.